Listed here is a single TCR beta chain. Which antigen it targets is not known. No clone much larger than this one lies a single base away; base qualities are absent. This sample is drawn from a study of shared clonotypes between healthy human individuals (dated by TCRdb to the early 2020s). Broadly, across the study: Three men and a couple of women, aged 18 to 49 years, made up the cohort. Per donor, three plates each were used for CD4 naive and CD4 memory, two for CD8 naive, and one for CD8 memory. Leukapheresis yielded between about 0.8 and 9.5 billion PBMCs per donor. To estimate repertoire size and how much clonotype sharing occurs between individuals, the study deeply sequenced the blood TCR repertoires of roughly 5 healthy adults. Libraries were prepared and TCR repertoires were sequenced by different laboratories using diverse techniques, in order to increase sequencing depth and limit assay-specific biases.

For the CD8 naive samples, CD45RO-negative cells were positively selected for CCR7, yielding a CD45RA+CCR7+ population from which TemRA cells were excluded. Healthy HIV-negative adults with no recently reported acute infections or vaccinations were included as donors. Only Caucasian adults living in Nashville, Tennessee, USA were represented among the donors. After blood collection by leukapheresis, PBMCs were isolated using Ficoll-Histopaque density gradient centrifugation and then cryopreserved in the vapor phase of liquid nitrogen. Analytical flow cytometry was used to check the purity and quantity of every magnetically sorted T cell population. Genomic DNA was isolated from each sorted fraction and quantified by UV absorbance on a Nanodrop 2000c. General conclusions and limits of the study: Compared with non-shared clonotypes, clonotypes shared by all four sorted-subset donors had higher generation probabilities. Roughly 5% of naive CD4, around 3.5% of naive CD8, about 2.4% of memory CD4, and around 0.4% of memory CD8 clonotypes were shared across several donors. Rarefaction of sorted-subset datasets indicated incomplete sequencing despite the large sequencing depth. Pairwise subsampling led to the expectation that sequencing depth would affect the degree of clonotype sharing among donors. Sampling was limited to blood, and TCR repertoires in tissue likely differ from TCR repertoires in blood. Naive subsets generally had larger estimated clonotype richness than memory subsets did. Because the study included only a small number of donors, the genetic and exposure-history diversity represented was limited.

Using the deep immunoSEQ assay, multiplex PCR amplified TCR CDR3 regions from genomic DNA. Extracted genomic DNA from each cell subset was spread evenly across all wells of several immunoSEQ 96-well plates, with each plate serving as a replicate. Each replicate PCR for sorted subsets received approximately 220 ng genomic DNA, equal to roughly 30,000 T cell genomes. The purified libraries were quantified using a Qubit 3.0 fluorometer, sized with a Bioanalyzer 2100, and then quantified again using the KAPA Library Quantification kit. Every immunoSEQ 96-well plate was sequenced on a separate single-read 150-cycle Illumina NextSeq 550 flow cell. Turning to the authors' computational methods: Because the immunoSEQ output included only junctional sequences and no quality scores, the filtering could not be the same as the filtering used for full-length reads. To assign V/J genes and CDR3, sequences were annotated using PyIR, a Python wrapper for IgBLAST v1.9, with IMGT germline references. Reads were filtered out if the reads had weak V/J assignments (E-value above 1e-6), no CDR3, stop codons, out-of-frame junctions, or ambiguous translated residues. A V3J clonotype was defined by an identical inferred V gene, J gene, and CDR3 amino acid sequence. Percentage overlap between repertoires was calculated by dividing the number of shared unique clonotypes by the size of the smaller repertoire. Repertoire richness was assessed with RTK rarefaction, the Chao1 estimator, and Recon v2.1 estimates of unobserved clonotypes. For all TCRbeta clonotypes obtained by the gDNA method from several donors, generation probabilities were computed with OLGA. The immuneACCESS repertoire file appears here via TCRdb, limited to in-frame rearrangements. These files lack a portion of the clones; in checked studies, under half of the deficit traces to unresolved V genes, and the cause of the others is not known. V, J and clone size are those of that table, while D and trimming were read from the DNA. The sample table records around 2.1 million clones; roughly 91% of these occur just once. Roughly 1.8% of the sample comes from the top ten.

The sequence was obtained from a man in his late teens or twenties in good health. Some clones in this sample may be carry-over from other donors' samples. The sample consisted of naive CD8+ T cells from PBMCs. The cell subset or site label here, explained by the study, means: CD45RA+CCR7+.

The CDR3: CASSEALAGGYEQFF. The DNA is TGTGCCAGCAGTGAAGCGCTAGCGGGAGGCTATGAGCAGTTCTTC. The rearranged segments are TRBV2 and TRBJ2-1; TRBD2 matches 11 bases in the middle. The CDR3 starts with the cysteine, ends with the phenylalanine, and has 15 residues. Of the read, only the CDR3 DNA is kept; its 45 bases are in frame from base 1. Compared with germline, V lacks 0 bases and J lacks 8 bases; bases without a gene match: 3. CDR1 is given as SNHLY and CDR2 as FYNNEI, both from the germline V gene.